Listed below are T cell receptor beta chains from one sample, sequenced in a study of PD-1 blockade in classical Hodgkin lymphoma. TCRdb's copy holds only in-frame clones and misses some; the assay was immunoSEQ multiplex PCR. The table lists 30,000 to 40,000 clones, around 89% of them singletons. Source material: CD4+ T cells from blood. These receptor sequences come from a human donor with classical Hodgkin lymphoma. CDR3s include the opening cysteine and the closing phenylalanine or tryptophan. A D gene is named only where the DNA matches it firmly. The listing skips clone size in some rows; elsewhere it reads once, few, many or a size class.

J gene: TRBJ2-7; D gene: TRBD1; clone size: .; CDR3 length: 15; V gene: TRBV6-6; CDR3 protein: CASSSRGQGVHEQYF; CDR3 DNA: TGTGCCAGCAGTTCAAGGGGGCAGGGGGTTCACGAGCAGTACTTC
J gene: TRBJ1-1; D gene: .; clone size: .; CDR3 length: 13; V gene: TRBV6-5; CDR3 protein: CASSYKRDTEAFF; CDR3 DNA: TGTGCCAGCAGTTACAAGAGGGACACTGAAGCTTTCTTT
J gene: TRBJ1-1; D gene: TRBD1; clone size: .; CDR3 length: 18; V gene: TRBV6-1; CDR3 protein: CASSDPDRFKVLNTEAFF; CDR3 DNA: TGTGCCAGCAGTGATCCGGACAGGTTCAAGGTATTGAACACTGAAGCTTTCTTT
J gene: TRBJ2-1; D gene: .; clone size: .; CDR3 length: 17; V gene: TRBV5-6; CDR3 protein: CASSPRLKPLGANEQFF; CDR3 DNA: TGTGCCAGCAGCCCCCGCCTTAAGCCGTTGGGGGCCAATGAGCAGTTCTTC
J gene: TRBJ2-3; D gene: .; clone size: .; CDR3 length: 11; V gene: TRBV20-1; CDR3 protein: CSAGTGHTQYF; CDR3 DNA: TGCAGTGCCGGGACGGGCCATACGCAGTATTTT
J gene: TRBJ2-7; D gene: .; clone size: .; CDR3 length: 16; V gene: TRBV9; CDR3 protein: CASSARRAGASYEQYF; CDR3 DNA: TGTGCCAGCAGCGCAAGGCGGGCGGGGGCCTCCTACGAGCAGTACTTC
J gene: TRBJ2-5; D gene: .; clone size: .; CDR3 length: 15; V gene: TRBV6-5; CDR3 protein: CASSQGTGYSETQYF; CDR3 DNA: TGTGCCAGCAGTCAAGGGACTGGCTATAGTGAGACCCAGTACTTC
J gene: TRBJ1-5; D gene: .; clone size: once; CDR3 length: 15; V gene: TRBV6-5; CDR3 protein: CASSYSEGGNQPQHF; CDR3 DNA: TGTGCCAGCAGTTACTCGGAGGGGGGAAATCAGCCCCAGCATTTT
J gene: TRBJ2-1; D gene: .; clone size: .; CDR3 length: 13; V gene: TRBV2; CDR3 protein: CASSRPPRDEQFF; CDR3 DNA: TGTGCCAGCAGCAGGCCACCGAGGGATGAGCAGTTCTTC
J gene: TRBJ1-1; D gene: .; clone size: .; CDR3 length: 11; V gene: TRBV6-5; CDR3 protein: CASSYSGLAFF; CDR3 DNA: TGTGCCAGCAGTTACTCGGGGTTAGCTTTCTTT
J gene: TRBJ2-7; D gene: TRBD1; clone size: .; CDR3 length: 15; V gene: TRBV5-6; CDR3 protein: CASSAGTGVGREQYF; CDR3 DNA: TGTGCCAGCAGCGCCGGGACAGGGGTTGGTCGGGAGCAGTACTTC
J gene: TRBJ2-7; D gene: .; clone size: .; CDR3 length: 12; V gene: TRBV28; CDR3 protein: CASSLRGYEQYF; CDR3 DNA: TGTGCCAGCAGTTTAAGGGGGTACGAGCAGTACTTC
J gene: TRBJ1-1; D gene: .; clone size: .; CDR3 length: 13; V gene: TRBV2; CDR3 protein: CASSLGGWGEAFF; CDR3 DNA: TGTGCCAGCAGTCTTGGGGGGTGGGGTGAAGCTTTCTTT
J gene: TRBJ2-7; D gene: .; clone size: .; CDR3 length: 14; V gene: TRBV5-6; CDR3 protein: CASSLIGVVYEQYF; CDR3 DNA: TGTGCCAGCAGCTTGATAGGGGTCGTCTACGAGCAGTACTTC
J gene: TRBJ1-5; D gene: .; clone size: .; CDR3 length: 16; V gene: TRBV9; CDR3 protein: CASSHRARDSNQPQHF; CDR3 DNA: TGTGCCAGCAGCCACAGGGCCCGGGATAGCAATCAGCCCCAGCATTTT
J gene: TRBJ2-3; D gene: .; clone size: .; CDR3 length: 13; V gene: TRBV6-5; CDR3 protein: CASRLRITDTQYF; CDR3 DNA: TGTGCCAGCAGACTCCGGATTACAGATACGCAGTATTTT
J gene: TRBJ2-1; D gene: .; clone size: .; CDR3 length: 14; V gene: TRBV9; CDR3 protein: CASSVEPGWHEQFF; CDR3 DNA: TGTGCCAGCAGCGTAGAACCCGGGTGGCATGAGCAGTTCTTC
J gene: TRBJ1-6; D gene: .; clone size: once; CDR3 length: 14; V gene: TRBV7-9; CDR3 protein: CASSYSKDNSPLHF; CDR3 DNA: TGTGCCAGCAGCTACAGTAAGGATAATTCACCCCTCCACTTT
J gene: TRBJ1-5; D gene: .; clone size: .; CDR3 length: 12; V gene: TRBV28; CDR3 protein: CASSYPDQPQHF; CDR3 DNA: TGTGCCAGCAGCTATCCAGATCAGCCCCAGCATTTT
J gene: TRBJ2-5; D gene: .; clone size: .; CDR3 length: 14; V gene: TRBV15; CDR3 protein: CATSSRGGGETQYF; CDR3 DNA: TGTGCCACCAGCAGCAGGGGGGGAGGCGAGACCCAGTACTTC
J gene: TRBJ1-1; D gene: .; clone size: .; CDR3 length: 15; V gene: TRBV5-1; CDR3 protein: CASRQAGTVNTEAFF; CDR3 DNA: TGCGCCAGCAGGCAGGCTGGGACGGTGAACACTGAAGCTTTCTTT
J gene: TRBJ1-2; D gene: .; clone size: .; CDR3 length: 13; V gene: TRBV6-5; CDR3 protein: CASQFRRGYGYTF; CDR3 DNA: TGTGCCAGCCAGTTTCGTCGGGGCTATGGCTACACCTTC
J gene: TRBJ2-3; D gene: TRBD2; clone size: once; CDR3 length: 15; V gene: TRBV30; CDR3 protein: CAWGALAGGTDTQYF; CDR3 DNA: TGTGCCTGGGGTGCATTAGCGGGAGGCACAGATACGCAGTATTTT
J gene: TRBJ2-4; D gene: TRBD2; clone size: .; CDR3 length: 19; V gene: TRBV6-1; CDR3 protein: CASSAGLAGVGLAKNIQYF; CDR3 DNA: TGTGCCAGCAGTGCCGGACTAGCGGGAGTGGGGCTAGCCAAAAACATTCAGTACTTC
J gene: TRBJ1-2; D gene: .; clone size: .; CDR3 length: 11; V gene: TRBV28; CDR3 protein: CASSPPGGYTF; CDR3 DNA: TGTGCCAGCAGTCCGCCTGGGGGCTACACCTTC
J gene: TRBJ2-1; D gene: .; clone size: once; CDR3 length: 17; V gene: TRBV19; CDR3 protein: CASSPRRWEAHSDEQFF; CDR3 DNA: TGTGCCAGTAGTCCCCGTCGATGGGAGGCCCATTCCGATGAGCAGTTCTTC
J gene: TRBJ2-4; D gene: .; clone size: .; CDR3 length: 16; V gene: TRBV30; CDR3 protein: CAWSNRGRVAKNIQYF; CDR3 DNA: TGTGCCTGGAGTAATAGAGGGCGAGTAGCCAAAAACATTCAGTACTTC
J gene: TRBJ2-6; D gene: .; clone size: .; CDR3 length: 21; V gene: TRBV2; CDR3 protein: CASSERARSNLGSLGANVLTF; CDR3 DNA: TGTGCCAGCAGTGAGCGGGCTAGGTCGAACCTCGGTAGTCTGGGGGCCAACGTCCTGACTTTC